Sequencing of this T cell receptor beta chain was carried out in a study of T cell responses to AZD1222 COVID-19 vaccine (dated by TCRdb to the early 2020s). Context from the whole study: A total of around 240 trial participants underwent TCR sequencing, of whom roughly 210 had received two doses of AZD1222 and roughly 26 had received two doses of the MenACWY control vaccine. Trial participants were enrolled by age into 18-55, 56-69 and 70-plus year subgroups, with 148, 28 and 57 TCR-sequenced participants respectively.

The time point label of this sample denotes: about 28 days (+/-7) after the second vaccine dose. AZD1222 recipients with second doses at about 4 weeks or about 12 weeks were pooled, because spike-specific TCR depth and breadth did not differ between schedules. Vaccinee samples came from UK trials COV001 and COV002, including a single-blind randomized controlled phase 2/3 trial of AZD1222 (ChAdOx1 nCoV-19) in healthy adults. For TCRbeta chain sequencing, PBMC samples were collected from trial participants at day 0 and at day 28 after the second dose. The junction carries 10 bases between V and J, which are trimmed by 0 bases and 4 bases respectively. The CDR3 runs 16 residues from the cysteine to the phenylalanine. Only the CDR3 portion is preserved as DNA: 48 bases, with reading frame beginning at the first base. Looking up the germline V gene (reference sequence) yields CDR1 LNHDA and CDR2 SQIVND.

The research as a whole found: Because no samples from the day 14 peak response were available, repertoires could be characterized only after the peak T cell response. The 56-69-year group was small, and its depth increase did not reach significance, likely because of low power. The vaccine-associated CD4 TCRs covered the entire spike protein, and the dominant responses fell in regions 160-218 and 743-854. Participants were mostly white British, with more females than males. The authors suggested clonal diversity may have been underestimated. A significant rise in spike-specific TCR breadth and depth was observed after two AZD1222 doses relative to day 0 and relative to MenACWY recipients. Conclusions about previously exposed vaccinees were limited because only six AZD1222 recipients were SARS-CoV-2 seropositive at baseline. Reportedly, close to half of the unique spike-specific TCRs recognized epitopes lying outside the regions that are mutated in the B.1.351 and B.1.1.7 variants.

About this clone itself: It has no known antigen specificity. No much larger clone is present one base from it, and per-base qualities are unavailable.

The CDR3 regions of human TCRbeta chains were analyzed by immunosequencing. The original pipeline was this. TCRs in the repertoires were compared against a reference library of SARS-CoV-2-specific TCRs that had been generated with the MIRA antigen-specificity platform. Breadth meant the fraction of unique TCRs that were SARS-CoV-2-associated, whereas depth meant the fraction of total T cells that were SARS-CoV-2-associated. Each spike-specific TCR was assigned to its reactive spike region and to a CD4 or CD8 class using the MIRA data. Log10-transformed breadth and depth values were compared by one-way ANOVA with Sidak's multiple comparisons tests. TCRdb re-hosts the immuneACCESS table, in-frame sequences only. Its copies lack some clones; in the studies checked, an unresolved V gene accounts for under half of them, and the cause for the rest is not known. V, J and clone size derive from that table, while D and trimming were established from the DNA sequence. The sample has about 54,000 clones on record, 89% of them singletons. The biggest ten clones account for roughly 15% of the sample.

The chain links TRBV19 with TRBJ2-6; the D gene is unclear. This TCR derives from an adult who received the AZD1222 COVID-19 vaccine. The sample consisted of peripheral blood, taken 28 days after the second AZD1222 dose. This receptor has the CDR3 CASSIEPRGGANVLTF. The bases read TGTGCCAGTAGTATAGAACCGCGAGGAGGGGCCAACGTCCTGACTTTC.